A single sample is the source of the 27 T cell receptor beta chains below, sequenced in a study of T cell responses to AZD1222 COVID-19 vaccine. Measured with immunoSEQ multiplex PCR; TCRdb has only the in-frame clones, and not every one. The table lists some 79,000 clones, about 78% of them singletons. The sequenced sample was peripheral blood, obtained 28 days after the second AZD1222 dose. The source of these receptors is an adult who received the AZD1222 COVID-19 vaccine.

This chain links TRBV7-8 with TRBJ2-3; 8 bases match TRBD2. The junction had 7 bases not matched to a gene; V was cut back by 5 bases and J by 0 bases. The CDR3 runs 16 residues. The germline V gene encodes CDR1 SGHVS and CDR2 FQNEAQ. This CDR3 reads CASSPFGGRSTDTQYF. Here the CDR3 DNA reads TGTGCCAGCAGCCCGTTTGGCGGGAGGAGCACAGATACGCAGTATTTT.

This sequence joins TRBV6-5 and TRBJ1-1; possible D gene TRBD1, 5 bases. Germline loops: CDR1 MNHEY, CDR2 SVGAGI. The CDR3 has 16 residues. Trimming stripped 2 bases from V and 0 bases from J, with 13 bases between. In DNA, the CDR3 is TGTGCCAGCAGTTACGGCAGACAGTCCATGAACACTGAAGCTTTCTTT. This sequence encodes CASSYGRQSMNTEAFF.

This clone was detected only once. This chain joins TRBV28 and TRBJ2-4; 7 bases line up with TRBD1. This CDR3 comprises 17 residues. CDR1 MDHEN and CDR2 SYDVKM come from the germline V gene. V was clipped by 6 bases and J by 0 bases; unmatched bases: 11. CDR3 nucleotide sequence: TGTGCCAGCAGAACCGGGACAGATCTAATAGCCAAAAACATTCAGTACTTC. Translation: CASRTGTDLIAKNIQYF.

The rearrangement joins TRBV2 to TRBJ2-7, with TRBD1 matching over 8 bases. V gave up 0 bases and J gave up 6 bases; unmatched junction bases: 7. The CDR3 extends over 15 amino acids. Looked up from germline, CDR1 is SNHLY and CDR2 is FYNNEI. In nucleotides, the CDR3 is TGTGCCAGCAGTGAAGCCCGGACAGGGACGAGCGAGCAGTACTTC. Translated, it gives CASSEARTGTSEQYF.

The chain uses TRBV28 and TRBJ2-4; 7 bases are a match to TRBD1. V dropped 6 bases and J dropped 4; count of bases not matched to a gene: 9. The V gene's germline CDR1 is MDHEN and CDR2 SYDVKM. CDR3 length: 15 amino acids. CDR3 residues: CASSRGQLGKNIQYF. The CDR3 coding sequence is TGTGCCAGCAGCCGGGGACAGCTGGGGAAAAACATTCAGTACTTC.

CDR3 DNA sequence: TGTGCCAGCAGCGTCTCGTTCCGAAACACTGAAGCTTTCTTT. Its protein is CASSVSFRNTEAFF. The chain employs TRBV9 and TRBJ1-1; no firm D call. Per the germline V gene, CDR1 is SGDLS and CDR2 is YYNGEE. CDR3 length: 14 residues. V shed 2 bases and J shed 2 bases, with 10 bases lying between them.

This clone came up a few times. The same CDR3 is also encoded by other DNA sequences in this sample. This chain links TRBV6-5 with TRBJ1-2; 11 bases align to TRBD1. This CDR3 spans 16 amino acids. Germline V lookup: CDR1 MNHEY, CDR2 SVGAGI. Trimming cost V 0 bases and J 5 bases; bases outside gene matches: 5. CDR3 loop: CASSYSRTGGGYGYTF. As DNA, the CDR3 is TGTGCCAGCAGTTACTCGCGGACAGGGGGCGGGTATGGCTACACCTTC.

This chain connects TRBV4-3 to TRBJ2-2, with D possibly being TRBD2 (6 bases). Germline CDR1 is LGHNA and CDR2 is YSLEER. Trimming pared 1 base from V and 4 bases from J, leaving 16 bases between. The CDR3 loop spans 17 amino acids. This CDR3 is CASSQGIAAVSTGELFF. For the CDR3, the DNA is TGCGCCAGCAGCCAAGGGATAGCGGCCGTCAGCACCGGGGAGCTGTTTTTT.

The rearrangement uses TRBV11-2 and TRBJ2-1; D possibly corresponds to TRBD1 (6 bases). Trimming pared 5 bases from V and 4 bases from J, leaving 15 bases between. This CDR3 spans 15 amino acids. From germline, CDR1 is SGHAT and CDR2 FQNNGV. CDR3 protein: CASSPRDNLYNEQFF. In DNA, the CDR3 is TGTGCCAGCAGCCCCCGGGACAACTTATACAATGAGCAGTTCTTC.

The chain recombines TRBV21-1 with TRBJ1-5. TRBV21-1 is assigned pseudogene status. CDR3 length: 16 amino acids. The CDR3 nucleotides are TGTGCCAGCAGCAAAAGGCGCTCGGGCGGCTGGGAGCCCCAGCATTTT. Translated: CASSKRRSGGWEPQHF.

The chain employs TRBV6-6 and TRBJ1-2, with 12 bases fitting TRBD1. The germline gives CDR1 MNHNY, CDR2 SVGAGI (reference sequence). This CDR3 has 15 residues. Germline trimming cut 5 bases from V and 3 bases from J; bases unmatched to any gene: 4. CDR3 amino acids: CASSPGQGAYYGYTF. For the CDR3, the DNA is TGTGCCAGCAGTCCGGGACAGGGGGCCTACTATGGCTACACCTTC.

This chain uses TRBV30 with TRBJ2-3; D gene ambiguous. The CDR3 is 13 amino acids. Germline CDR1 is GTSNPN and CDR2 is SVGIG (reference sequence). V gave up 2 bases and J gave up 4 bases, with 10 bases separating them. The CDR3 DNA reads TGTGCCTGGAGTAGGTACGAGGCAGATACGCAGTATTTT. It translates to CAWSRYEADTQYF.

This chain joins TRBV29-1 and TRBJ2-1, with a possible D match to TRBD2 (5 bases). The V end was cut by 3 bases, the J end by 9 bases, with 12 bases between. Looked up from germline, CDR1 is SQVTM and CDR2 is ANQGSEA. The CDR3 contains 12 residues. The CDR3 nucleotides are TGCAGCGTTGAGGAGGTCAGTGTTGAGCAGTTCTTC. This translates into CSVEEVSVEQFF.

This CDR3 reads CASHASGRWRETQYF. The CDR3 DNA sequence: TGTGCCAGCCACGCTAGCGGGAGATGGAGGGAGACCCAGTACTTC. The chain joins TRBV6-5 to TRBJ2-5; TRBD2 agrees at 10 bases. Germline V gene sequence: CDR1 MNHEY, CDR2 SVGAGI. The CDR3 extends over 15 amino acids. The J segment lost 5 bases and the V segment lost 8 bases, leaving 11 bases of the junction unmatched.

In nucleotides, the CDR3 is TGTGCCAGCAGCCCCTTTTTTGATGGCGGGAGGGAGACCCAGTACTTC. It specifies CASSPFFDGGRETQYF. The V gene is TRBV14, the J gene TRBJ2-5; TRBD2 agrees at 8 bases. The V segment lost 4 bases and the J segment 5 bases; nucleotides outside the gene matches: 12. The length of the CDR3 is 16 residues. CDR1 is SGHDN and CDR2 is FVKESK in the germline V gene.

The V call is TRBV4-1, the J call TRBJ2-1; 8 positions agree with TRBD2. J gave up 3 bases and V 0 bases, and 4 bases lay outside the gene matches. The CDR3 runs 16 residues. CDR1 MGHRA and CDR2 YSYEKL come from the germline V gene. Here the CDR3 DNA reads TGCGCCAGCAGCCAAGAGCAGCGGGGGTACTACAATGAGCAGTTCTTC. Translation: CASSQEQRGYYNEQFF.

This sequence joins TRBV5-6 and TRBJ1-1; TRBD1 is a possible D gene (5 bases). Deletions cut 5 bases from V and 0 bases from J, with 17 bases between. This CDR3 region has 16 residues. Germline loops: CDR1 SGHDT, CDR2 YYEEEE. CDR3 residues: CASSYAPDILNTEAFF. In nucleotides, the CDR3 is TGTGCCAGCAGTTATGCCCCGGACATCCTGAACACTGAAGCTTTCTTT. Together with reference TRBV5-6 and TRBJ1-1, the CDR3 gives the full variable domain: DAGVTQSPTHLIKTRGQQVTLRCSPKSGHDTVSWYQQALGQGPQFIFQYYEEEERQRGNFPDRFSGHQFPNYSSELNVNALLLGDSALYLCASSYAPDILNTEAFFGQGTRLTVV.

V is TRBV28 and J is TRBJ2-1; 14 nucleotides match TRBD2. This CDR3 region has 15 residues. With V trimmed by 3 bases and J by 12 bases, 7 bases remained unmatched. Germline CDR1 and CDR2: MDHEN and SYDVKM. CDR3 DNA sequence: TGTGCCAGCAGTTTGGGGACTAGCGGGGGAATATGGCAGTTCTTC. It specifies CASSLGTSGGIWQFF.

For this clone: Within the sample, other DNA sequences also encode this same CDR3. The gene calls are TRBV7-9 and TRBJ1-1; D unresolved. The CDR3 loop spans 12 amino acids. Germline V gene data show CDR1 as SEHNR and CDR2 as FQNEAQ (reference sequence). Trimming took 3 bases from V and 5 from J, leaving 7 bases between them. The CDR3 nucleotides read TGTGCCAGCAGCTTGATGGGGACTGAAGCTTTCTTT. Translated: CASSLMGTEAFF.

The chain has TRBV5-1 and TRBJ2-3; 9 bases are shared with TRBD2. Trimming cost V 7 bases and J 4 bases; bases outside gene matches: 7. The CDR3 extends over 14 amino acids. Germline V gene data show CDR1 as SGHRS and CDR2 as YFSETQ. CDR3 DNA sequence: TGCGCCAGCGGTCGGGCGGGAGGGGCAGATACGCAGTATTTT. Its translation: CASGRAGGADTQYF.

This rearrangement joins TRBV4-2 to TRBJ2-2, with D perhaps matching TRBD2 (5 bases). The germline V gene encodes CDR1 LGHNA and CDR2 YNFKEQ. The V gene lost 1 base and the J gene lost 1 base, with 7 bases spanning the gap. The length of the CDR3 is 15 residues. The CDR3 bases are TGTGCCAGCAGCCAAGGCGGAGGGAACACCGGGGAGCTGTTTTTT. Encoded protein: CASSQGGGNTGELFF.

This chain uses TRBV4-2 with TRBJ2-7; D call uncertain. V was pared by 1 base and J by 2 bases, with 9 bases between. This CDR3 comprises 14 residues. Germline loops: CDR1 LGHNA, CDR2 YNFKEQ. CDR3 coding DNA: TGTGCCAGCAGCCAAGGGTGGCCAACCTACGAGCAGTACTTC. This translates into CASSQGWPTYEQYF.

The chain joins TRBV5-4 to TRBJ2-3; D gene ambiguous. CDR3 length: 13 residues. Between the trimmed V and J ends, which lost 7 bases and 2 bases, there was a span of 11 bases. Germline V CDR1 and CDR2: SGHNT, YYREEE (reference sequence). The DNA of the CDR3 is TGTGCCAGCGGGCGGCGGAACACAGATACGCAGTATTTT. It translates to CASGRRNTDTQYF.

The chain uses TRBV11-3 and TRBJ2-5, with 9 bases aligning to TRBD2. V shed 3 bases, J shed 4 bases, and the junction held 6 bases outside the gene matches. This CDR3 is built from 15 residues. From germline, CDR1 is SGHNT and CDR2 YENEEA. The CDR3 loop is CASSFFSGSGETQYF. For the CDR3, the DNA is TGTGCCAGCAGCTTCTTTAGCGGGAGTGGAGAGACCCAGTACTTC. Using reference TRBV11-3 and TRBJ2-5 for the parts outside the CDR3, the full variable domain is EAGVVQSPRYKIIEKKQPVAFWCNPISGHNTLYWYLQNLGQGPELLIRYENEEAVDDSQLPKDRFSAERLKGVDSTLKIQPAELGDSAVYLCASSFFSGSGETQYFGPGTRLLVL.

This clone has only a few counts. The chain recombines TRBV7-8 with TRBJ2-5; D assignment may be TRBD1 or TRBD2 (7 bases each). This CDR3 spans 15 amino acids. CDR1 SGHVS and CDR2 FQNEAQ come from the germline V gene. V was pared by 3 bases and J by 5 bases, with 16 bases between. This CDR3 is CASSLGRGLGETQYF. CDR3 nucleotides: TGTGCCAGCAGCTTGGGGAGGGGGCTTGGCGAGACCCAGTACTTC.

This chain uses TRBV9 with TRBJ2-1; the match to TRBD2 covers 9 bases. V lost 4 bases to trimming and J lost 6 bases; unmatched junction nucleotides: 11. The CDR3 length is 16 residues. Germline CDR1 SGDLS, CDR2 YYNGEE. CDR3 amino acids: CASSTRAGGLSNEQFF. CDR3 DNA: TGTGCCAGCAGCACCCGAGCGGGGGGACTTAGCAATGAGCAGTTCTTC.

This clone was seen once. V and J are TRBV9 and TRBJ1-2, with a tentative D call TRBD1 (5 bases). Germline values: CDR1 SGDLS, CDR2 YYNGEE. V shed 0 bases and J shed 5 bases, with 8 bases lying between them. The CDR3 totals 13 residues. The CDR3 is CASSVVDRYGYTF. CDR3 nucleotides: TGTGCCAGCAGCGTAGTTGACAGATATGGCTACACCTTC.